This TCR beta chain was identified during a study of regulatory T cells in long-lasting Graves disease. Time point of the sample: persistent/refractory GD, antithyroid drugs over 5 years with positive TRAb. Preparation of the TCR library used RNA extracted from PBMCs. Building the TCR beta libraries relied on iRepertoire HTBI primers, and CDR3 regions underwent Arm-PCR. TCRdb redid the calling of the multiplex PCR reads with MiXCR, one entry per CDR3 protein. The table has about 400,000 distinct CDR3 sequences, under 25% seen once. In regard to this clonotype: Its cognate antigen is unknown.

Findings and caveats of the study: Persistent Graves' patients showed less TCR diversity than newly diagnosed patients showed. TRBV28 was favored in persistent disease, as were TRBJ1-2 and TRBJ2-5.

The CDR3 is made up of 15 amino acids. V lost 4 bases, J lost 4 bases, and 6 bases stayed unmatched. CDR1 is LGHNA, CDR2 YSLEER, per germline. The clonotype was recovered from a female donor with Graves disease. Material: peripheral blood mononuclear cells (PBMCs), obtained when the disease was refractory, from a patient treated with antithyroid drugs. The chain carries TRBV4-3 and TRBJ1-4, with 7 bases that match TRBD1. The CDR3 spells CASSPRDSLNEKLFF. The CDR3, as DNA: TGCGCCAGCAGCCCCCGGGACAGCCTTAATGAAAAACTGTTTTTT.